The 31 T cell receptor beta chains listed next were all sequenced from one sample in a study of blood T cell repertoires in COVID-19. Here immunoSEQ multiplex PCR was the method, and the copy in TCRdb shows in-frame clones only, minus some. The sample has some 190,000 clones, approximately 86% seen once. Sequencing was carried out using peripheral blood. The receptors here all came from a woman of 80 years or more with active or convalescent COVID-19.

The rearrangement links TRBV5-1 to TRBJ2-7; TRBD2 is a possible D gene (6 bases). The V and J ends lost 4 bases and 5 bases respectively, with 10 bases between them. The CDR3 has 12 amino acids. CDR1 SGHRS and CDR2 YFSETQ come from the germline V gene. The CDR3 spells CASSPGGDEQYF. Here the CDR3 DNA reads TGCGCCAGCAGCCCCGGCGGGGACGAGCAGTACTTC.

J is TRBJ2-7 and V is TRBV6-2 or TRBV6-3; D is ambiguous. Trimming removed 4 bases at V and 3 bases at J, with 7 bases between. The CDR3 runs to 12 residues. Germline-derived CDR1 and CDR2 are MNHEY and SVGEGT. The CDR3 nucleotides are TGTGCCAGCAGTTGGCTAGTCTACGAGCAGTACTTC. Translation: CASSWLVYEQYF.

This rearrangement joins TRBV13 to TRBJ2-2; TRBD2 matches at 12 bases. With 2 bases clipped from V and 6 bases from J, the junction kept 7 bases outside the gene matches. The CDR3 has 17 amino acids. The germline CDR1 and CDR2 sequences are PRHDT and FYEKMQ (reference sequence). The CDR3 nucleotides read TGTGCCAGCAGCTTATCCTTGACTAGCGGGAGTTCCGGGGAGCTGTTTTTT. This sequence encodes CASSLSLTSGSSGELFF. Filled out from reference TRBV13 and TRBJ2-2, the complete variable domain reads AAGVIQSPRHLIKEKRETATLKCYPIPRHDTVYWYQQGPGQDPQFLISFYEKMQSDKGSIPDRFSAQQFSDYHSELNMSSLELGDSALYFCASSLSLTSGSSGELFFGEGSRLTVL.

The CDR3 is CASSQTGYNEQFF. Written as DNA, the CDR3 is TGTGCCAGCTCACAAACAGGGTACAATGAGCAGTTCTTC. The chain couples TRBV18 to TRBJ2-1; D is perhaps TRBD1 (6 bases). There are 13 residues in the CDR3. Per the germline V gene, CDR1 is KGHSH and CDR2 is LQKENI. Deletions cut 4 bases from V and 4 bases from J, with 8 bases between.

This clone was picked up a small number of times. V is TRBV19 and J is TRBJ1-3; D is possibly TRBD1 (5 bases). CDR1 LNHDA and CDR2 SQIVND come from the germline V gene (reference sequence). The CDR3 spans 15 residues. V lost 8 bases, J lost 1 base, and 15 bases lay in between. In nucleotides, the CDR3 is TGTGCCAGTCGGCTAGGGGATACATCTGGAAACACCATATATTTT. Amino acid sequence: CASRLGDTSGNTIYF.

This chain joins TRBV28 and TRBJ1-1; D is uncertain. Trimming removed 9 bases at V and 1 base at J, with 12 bases between. Germline V CDR1 and CDR2: MDHEN, SYDVKM. The CDR3 covers 13 residues. CDR3: CASFTQTNTEAFF. CDR3 nucleotides: TGTGCCAGTTTTACACAAACGAACACTGAAGCTTTCTTT.

The J gene is TRBJ1-5, the V gene TRBV19; 8 bases agree with TRBD1. Trimming removed 7 bases from V and 3 bases from J; junction bases left unmatched: 8. Per germline, CDR1 LNHDA and CDR2 SQIVND (reference sequence). The CDR3 is 15 amino acids. Here the CDR3 reads CASTGWTGNNQPQHF. CDR3 DNA sequence: TGTGCCAGTACGGGATGGACAGGGAACAATCAGCCCCAGCATTTT.

The gene calls are TRBV19 and TRBJ2-5; D might be TRBD2 (5 bases). Trimming shortened V by 8 bases and J by 3 bases, and 13 bases separated the two germline ends. Germline CDR1 LNHDA, CDR2 SQIVND (reference sequence). The CDR3 spans 13 residues. The CDR3 DNA is TGTGCCAGTCGACCTCGGGGAGAAGAGACCCAGTACTTC. This codes for CASRPRGEETQYF.

This clone was recorded only once. This chain joins TRBV3-1 (or the pseudogene TRBV3-2) and TRBJ1-2, with D possibly matching TRBD1 (5 bases). Germline V gives CDR1 LGHDT, CDR2 YNNKEL (reference sequence). V was shortened by 0 bases and J by 4 bases, with 12 bases between the two germline ends. The CDR3 runs 15 residues. As DNA, the CDR3 is TGTGCCAGCAGCCAAGATTCGAGGGGACTCTATGGCTACACCTTC. Its translation is CASSQDSRGLYGYTF.

The CDR3 loop reads CASSPRPGQAAYTF. DNA of the CDR3: TGTGCCAGCAGTCCCCGCCCGGGACAGGCCGCCTACACCTTC. J is TRBJ1-2 and V is TRBV27; TRBD1 matches at 8 bases. The germline gives CDR1 MNHEY, CDR2 SMNVEV (reference sequence). Trimming removed 5 bases from V and 10 bases from J; junction bases left unmatched: 12. This CDR3 is built from 14 residues.

CDR3 amino acids: CASSPGTSLSTDTQYF. For the CDR3, the DNA is TGCGCCAGCAGCCCCGGGACTAGCCTTAGCACAGATACGCAGTATTTT. The chain combines TRBV5-1 with TRBJ2-3, with 9 bases aligning to TRBD2. The germline CDR1 and CDR2 sequences are SGHRS and YFSETQ. Germline trimming cut 4 bases from V and 0 bases from J; bases unmatched to any gene: 6. This CDR3 spans 16 amino acids.

This clone was seen a few times. The chain employs TRBV11-2 and TRBJ2-1; 11 bases match TRBD2. V shed 1 base, J shed 4 bases, and the junction held 3 bases outside the gene matches. Germline CDR1 SGHAT, CDR2 FQNNGV. The CDR3 sequence is 16 residues long. The CDR3, as DNA: TGTGCCAGCAGCTTAGGGGGACTAGCGGATTACAATGAGCAGTTCTTC. Residues: CASSLGGLADYNEQFF.

V is TRBV7-9 and J is TRBJ1-3; TRBD1 might be the D (6 bases). Germline loops: CDR1 SEHNR, CDR2 FQNEAQ (reference sequence). Trimming took off 5 bases at V and 11 bases at J, with 22 bases between the two ends. The CDR3 totals 15 residues. This chain's CDR3 is CASSPLGGAPGSIYF. As DNA, the CDR3 is TGTGCCAGCAGCCCACTAGGGGGAGCCCCCGGCTCCATATATTTT.

Comments on this clone: The same CDR3 can be traced to other DNA sequences in this sample. The chain carries TRBV2 and TRBJ2-1; weak D call: TRBD2 (5 bases). Germline CDR1 reads SNHLY; CDR2 reads FYNNEI. The ends were cut back, 3 bases at V and 4 bases at J, with 7 bases in the middle. The length of the CDR3 is 13 residues. CDR3 DNA: TGTGCCAGCAGTGATCGGGGATACAATGAGCAGTTCTTC. Protein product: CASSDRGYNEQFF.

CDR3 DNA sequence: TGTGCCAGCACCGTCTCTCCGGGAGCGGCCCAGCATTTT. Its protein is CASTVSPGAAQHF. This rearrangement joins TRBV12-3 or TRBV12-4 to TRBJ1-5; no reliable D call. The CDR3 length is 13 residues. Between the trimmed V and J ends, which lost 7 bases and 11 bases, there was a span of 18 bases.

V gene TRBV20-1 combines with J gene TRBJ2-3; D is undetermined. Germline lookup yields CDR1 DFQATT and CDR2 SNEGSKA (reference sequence). V lost 3 bases to trimming and J lost 6 bases, with 4 bases between them. The CDR3 contains 10 residues. CDR3 amino acids: CSASPDTQYF. The CDR3 nucleotides read TGCAGTGCTAGCCCGGATACGCAGTATTTT.

This chain connects TRBV19 to TRBJ2-7, with 9 positions matching TRBD2. The germline V gene encodes CDR1 LNHDA and CDR2 SQIVND (reference sequence). Unmatched junction bases numbered 9, after V lost 0 bases and J lost 6 bases. The CDR3 runs to 16 residues. The DNA of the CDR3 is TGTGCCAGTAGTATAGAGGCCCGGGCGGGAGGGCGCGAGCAGTACTTC. This sequence encodes CASSIEARAGGREQYF.

The V gene is TRBV5-4, the J gene TRBJ2-1; 13 bases map to TRBD2. This CDR3 is 16 amino acids long. J gave up 9 bases and V 0 bases, and 6 bases lay outside the gene matches. The germline gives CDR1 SGHNT, CDR2 YYREEE (reference sequence). The DNA for the CDR3 is TGTGCCAGCAGCTTGGGGGGACTAGCGGGAAACTTTGAGCAGTTCTTC. This gives the protein CASSLGGLAGNFEQFF.

This chain joins TRBV7-8 and TRBJ2-3, with TRBD2 identical over 11 bases. Germline values: CDR1 SGHVS, CDR2 FQNEAQ. CDR3 length equals 16 residues. V shed 7 bases, J shed 3 bases, and the junction held 9 bases outside the gene matches. The CDR3 loop is CASTNSGRDETDTQYF. In DNA, the CDR3 is TGTGCCAGCACCAATAGCGGGAGGGACGAGACAGATACGCAGTATTTT.

The rearrangement links TRBV29-1 to TRBJ2-5; D perhaps matches TRBD2 (5 bases). With 4 bases removed from V and 4 bases from J, the gap between germline ends came to 10 bases. The CDR3 runs to 12 residues. Germline lookup yields CDR1 SQVTM and CDR2 ANQGSEA. In DNA, the CDR3 is TGCAGCGTTGGAGGCGCGGGAGAGACCCAGTACTTC. It translates to CSVGGAGETQYF.

This clone was found many times. The gene calls are TRBV3-1 (or the pseudogene TRBV3-2) and TRBJ1-2; D is perhaps TRBD1 (6 bases). Germline CDR1 reads LGHDT; CDR2 reads YNNKEL (reference sequence). The V end lost 6 bases, the J end lost 0 bases, and 14 bases lay between the germline ends. The CDR3 contains 15 residues. CDR3 DNA sequence: TGTGCCAGCAGTTCAGGGGCGAGATCTAACTATGGCTACACCTTC. Its protein product is CASSSGARSNYGYTF.

V and J are TRBV6-1 and TRBJ1-1; TRBD1 is a possible D gene (6 bases). The germline V gene encodes CDR1 MNHNS and CDR2 SASEGT. CDR3 length: 13 residues. Trimming took off 2 bases at V and 11 bases at J, with 15 bases between the two ends. The chain's CDR3 is CASSEPAGEAAFF. CDR3 in DNA: TGTGCCAGCAGTGAACCCGCAGGGGAAGCGGCTTTCTTT.

This clone occurred a few times. This chain joins TRBV4-1 and TRBJ1-1, with TRBD1 matching 10 bases. Germline CDR1 and CDR2: MGHRA and YSYEKL. Trimming cost V 2 bases and J 4 bases; bases outside gene matches: 7. This CDR3 region has 16 residues. CDR3 DNA sequence: TGCGCCAGCAGCCAAAACCCGAGGACAGGGGGCACTGAAGCTTTCTTT. Its protein product is CASSQNPRTGGTEAFF.

The gene calls are TRBV9 and TRBJ2-1; 11 nucleotides agree with TRBD2. V lost 2 bases to trimming and J lost 4 bases; unmatched junction nucleotides: 5. Germline values: CDR1 SGDLS, CDR2 YYNGEE. This CDR3 region has 16 residues. The CDR3 protein is CASSVIAGGGYNEQFF. The CDR3 nucleotides read TGTGCCAGCAGCGTTATAGCGGGAGGGGGATACAATGAGCAGTTCTTC.

The genes are TRBV6-5 and TRBJ1-2; D not resolved. V dropped 7 bases and J dropped 2 bases, with 14 bases sitting between them. The CDR3 consists of 14 residues. CDR1 and CDR2 (germline): MNHEY, SVGAGI. The CDR3 here is CASIPTQYNYGYTF. DNA of the CDR3: TGTGCCAGCATCCCCACGCAGTACAACTATGGCTACACCTTC.

The chain joins TRBV18 to TRBJ2-5; 9 nucleotides agree with TRBD2. This CDR3 contains 15 residues. Trimming took 2 bases from V and 2 from J; bases not matched to a gene: 3. From germline, CDR1 is KGHSH and CDR2 LQKENI. The chain's CDR3 is CASSPGTSTQETQYF. The CDR3 nucleotides read TGTGCCAGCTCACCAGGGACTAGCACACAAGAGACCCAGTACTTC.

The rearrangement uses TRBV3-1 (or the pseudogene TRBV3-2) and TRBJ1-1, with a weak D call TRBD1 (5 bases). This CDR3 has 16 amino acids. Trimming took 4 bases from V and 0 from J, leaving 15 bases between them. CDR1 is LGHDT, CDR2 YNNKEL, per germline (reference sequence). The CDR3 nucleotides are TGTGCCAGCAGCCCCCTAGGGGCCTGGATGAACACTGAAGCTTTCTTT. Translated: CASSPLGAWMNTEAFF.

The J gene is TRBJ1-3, the V gene TRBV5-4; D not resolved. The CDR3 covers 16 residues. Germline V gene lookup returns CDR1 SGHNT and CDR2 YYREEE (reference sequence). V gave up 0 bases and J gave up 7 bases, with 17 bases separating them. CDR3 sequence reads: CASSLDPAGEGNTIYF. The CDR3, as DNA: TGTGCCAGCAGCTTGGACCCGGCCGGAGAGGGTAACACCATATATTTT. Full variable domain (rest looked up from reference TRBV5-4 and TRBJ1-3): ETGVTQSPTHLIKTRGQQVTLRCSSQSGHNTVSWYQQALGQGPQFIFQYYREEENGRGNFPPRFSGLQFPNYSSELNVNALELDDSALYLCASSLDPAGEGNTIYFGEGSWLTVV.

J is TRBJ1-5 and V is TRBV28, with 7 bases aligning to TRBD1. The CDR3 contains 12 residues. V trimming: 8 bases; J trimming: 8 bases; junction bases outside the gene matches: 6. From germline, CDR1 is MDHEN and CDR2 SYDVKM. The CDR3 loop reads CASGTGEKPQHF. The CDR3 DNA reads TGTGCCAGCGGCACAGGGGAGAAGCCCCAGCATTTT.

This chain uses TRBV25-1 with TRBJ1-2; perhaps TRBD1 as D (6 bases). Deletions cut 3 bases from V and 0 bases from J, with 11 bases between. Germline loops: CDR1 MGHDK, CDR2 SYGVNS. CDR3 size: 15 residues. The CDR3, as DNA: TGTGCCAGCAGTGAGAGGGGGTGGGCTAACTATGGCTACACCTTC. Translation gives CASSERGWANYGYTF.

The chain's CDR3 is CASSLRGITYEQYF. As DNA, the CDR3 is TGTGCCAGCAGCTTGCGGGGGATCACCTACGAGCAGTACTTC. The rearrangement uses TRBV5-6 and TRBJ2-7, with D maybe TRBD2 (6 bases). There are 14 residues in the CDR3. V was shortened by 1 base and J by 2 bases, with 10 bases between the two germline ends. Germline V gene data show CDR1 as SGHDT and CDR2 as YYEEEE.